The sequence of this TCR beta chain was determined in a study of cytomegalovirus exposure and HLA in healthy donors. PCR used 60 Vbeta primers and 13 Jbeta primers. The table came from immunoSEQ multiplex PCR; TCRdb's copy has only in-frame clones and leaves some out. The repertoire has 100,000 to 150,000 clones, about 78% of them found once; the top ten carry 1.4% to 1.5%. V lost 4 bases to trimming and J lost 6 bases, with 16 bases between them. CDR3 size: 14 residues. In germline, CDR1 is SGHRS, CDR2 YFSETQ. The sample holds one count of this clone. The V call is TRBV5-1, the J call TRBJ1-1; maybe TRBD1 (5 bases). The clonotype comes from a female donor in good health and CMV-seronegative. Material for sequencing was PBMCs. The CDR3 sequence: CASSVDPGGAEAFF. CDR3 bases: TGCGCCAGCAGCGTTGATCCGGGGGGGGCTGAAGCTTTCTTT.